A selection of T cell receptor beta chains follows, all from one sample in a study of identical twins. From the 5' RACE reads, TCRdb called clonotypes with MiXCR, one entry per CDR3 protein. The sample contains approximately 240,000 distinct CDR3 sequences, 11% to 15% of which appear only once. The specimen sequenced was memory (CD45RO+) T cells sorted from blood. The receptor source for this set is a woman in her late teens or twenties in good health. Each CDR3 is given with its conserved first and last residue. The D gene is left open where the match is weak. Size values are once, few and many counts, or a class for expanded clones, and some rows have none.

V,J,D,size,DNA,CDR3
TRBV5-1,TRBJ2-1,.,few,TGCGCCAGCAGCCGGATAGGAACGGGAGAGCAGTTCTTC,CASSRIGTGEQFF
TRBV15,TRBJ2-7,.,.,TGTGCCACCAGCAGCCCTCCCTACGAGCAGTACTTC,CATSSPPYEQYF
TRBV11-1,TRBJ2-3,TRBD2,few,TGTGCCAGCAGCAAGGGGACTAGCGGGAACCCTAGCACAGATACGCAGTATTTT,CASSKGTSGNPSTDTQYF
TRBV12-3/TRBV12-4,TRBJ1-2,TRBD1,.,TGTGCCAGCAGTCCGCCGACAGGGTTTAACTATGGCTACACCTTC,CASSPPTGFNYGYTF
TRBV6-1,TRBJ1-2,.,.,TGTGCCAGCGAGGGGCCCTCTAACTATGGCTACACCTTC,CASEGPSNYGYTF
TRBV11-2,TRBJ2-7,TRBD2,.,TGTGCCAGCACCCGAGGTGCGGGAGGGGCCTACGAGCAGTACTTC,CASTRGAGGAYEQYF
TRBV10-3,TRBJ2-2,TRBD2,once,TGTGCCATCAGTGGTCGGAGCGGGAGTTCCACCGGGGAGCTGTTTTTT,CAISGRSGSSTGELFF
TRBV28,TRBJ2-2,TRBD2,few,TGTGCCAGCTGTCCGGGGGGGAGGAACACCGGGGAGCTGTTTTTT,CASCPGGRNTGELFF
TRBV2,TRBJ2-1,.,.,TGTGCCAGCAGTTCTAGGGAGACCTCTAGCTCCTACAATGAGCAGTTCTTC,CASSSRETSSSYNEQFF
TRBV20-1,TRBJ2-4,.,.,TGCAGTGTCCTTTCTGGGGATTGGGGCATTCAGTACTTC,CSVLSGDWGIQYF
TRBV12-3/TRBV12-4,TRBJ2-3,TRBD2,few,TGTGCCAGCAGTTCGGGGACTAGCTCCCCAGATACGCAGTATTTT,CASSSGTSSPDTQYF
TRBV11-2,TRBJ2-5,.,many,TGTGCCAGCAGCTTAACATCCGTTCAAGAGACCCAGTACTTC,CASSLTSVQETQYF
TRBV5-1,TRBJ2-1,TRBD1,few,TGCGCCAGCGCGGCGGCGGACAGGGTCTACAATGAGCAGTTCTTC,CASAAADRVYNEQFF
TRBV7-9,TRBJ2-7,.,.,.,CASSTSGGGLVEQYF
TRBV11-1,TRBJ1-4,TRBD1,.,TGTGCCAGCAGACCTATCCGGGGACAGGGGAGTCCTAATGAAAAACTGTTTTTT,CASRPIRGQGSPNEKLFF
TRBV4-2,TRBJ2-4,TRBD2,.,TGTGCCAGCAGCCAGTCCCTAGCGGGGGGCGAAAACATTCAGTACTTC,CASSQSLAGGENIQYF
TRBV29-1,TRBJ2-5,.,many,TGCAGCGTAGCGAAAGGACTCAACAAGAGAACCCAGTACTTC,CSVAKGLNKRTQYF
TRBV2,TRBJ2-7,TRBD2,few,TGTGCCAGCAGTGGGACTAGCGGCTACGAGCAGTACTTC,CASSGTSGYEQYF
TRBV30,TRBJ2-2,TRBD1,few,TGTGCCTCTACACAGGGGGCGAGTTGGAACACCGGGGAGCTGTTTTTT,CASTQGASWNTGELFF
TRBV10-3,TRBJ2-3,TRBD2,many,TGTGCCATCAGTGGAGCGGGAGACAGAGATACGCAGTATTTT,CAISGAGDRDTQYF
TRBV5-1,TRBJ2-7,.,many,TGCGCCAGCAGCTTCTCAGGGGCCTCCTACGAGCAGTACTTC,CASSFSGASYEQYF
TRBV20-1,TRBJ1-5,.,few,TGCAGTGCTAGTAGGAGGGGAAGCAATCAGCCCCAGCATTTT,CSASRRGSNQPQHF
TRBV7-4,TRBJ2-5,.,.,TGTGCCAGCAGCGGCCGATTAAAAGGGACCCACGGGGAGACCCAGTACTTC,CASSGRLKGTHGETQYF
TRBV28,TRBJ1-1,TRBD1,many,TGTGCCAGCAGTACCGGGACAGGGGAGGGGACTGAAGCTTTCTTT,CASSTGTGEGTEAFF
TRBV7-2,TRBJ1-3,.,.,TGTGCCAGCAGCTTTTTCTCGGGAAACACCATATATTTT,CASSFFSGNTIYF
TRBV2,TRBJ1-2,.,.,TGTGCCAGCAGTGAAGTCGTGGGGTCCTATGGCTACACCTTC,CASSEVVGSYGYTF
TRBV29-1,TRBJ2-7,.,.,TGCAGCGTCCTATTCGGGTACGAGCAGTACTTC,CSVLFGYEQYF
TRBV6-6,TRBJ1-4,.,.,TGTGCCAGCAGGGGCAGAGAGAATGAAAAACTGTTTTTT,CASRGRENEKLFF
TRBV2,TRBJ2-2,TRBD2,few,TGTGCCAGCAGCCCGCGGGGCGGGAGAGGGTCGGGGGAGCTGTTTTTT,CASSPRGGRGSGELFF
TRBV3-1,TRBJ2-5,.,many,TGTGCCAGCAGCCCCGGCCCCCAAGAGACCCAGTACTTC,CASSPGPQETQYF
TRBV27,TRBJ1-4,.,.,TGTGCCAGCAGTTTATTTTCCGAGGGGGCAACTAATGAAAAACTGTTTTTT,CASSLFSEGATNEKLFF
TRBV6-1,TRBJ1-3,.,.,TGTGCCAGCATGCGATTCTCTGGAAACACCATCTATTTT,CASMRFSGNTIYF
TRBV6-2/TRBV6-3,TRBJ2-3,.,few,TGTGCCAGCAGTTACTCCGTCGGGGCAGGGAAGAGCACAGATACGCAGTATTTT,CASSYSVGAGKSTDTQYF
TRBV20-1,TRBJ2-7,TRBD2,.,TGCAGTGCGCATCTAGCGGGGATAACCTACGAGCAGTACTTC,CSAHLAGITYEQYF
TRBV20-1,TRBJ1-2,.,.,TGCAGTGCTAGAGTGGGGGAAGGCTACACCTTC,CSARVGEGYTF
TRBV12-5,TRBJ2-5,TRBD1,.,TGTGCTAGTGGGTCCGGGACAGGGGGTTCGGAGACCCAGTACTTC,CASGSGTGGSETQYF
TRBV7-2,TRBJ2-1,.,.,TGTGCCAGCAGCTTAAGAGTTAGATCCAATGAGCAGTTCTTC,CASSLRVRSNEQFF
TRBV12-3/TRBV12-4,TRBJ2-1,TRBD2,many,TGTGCCAGCAGACCTGTCGGGACTAGATCGGGCAATGAGCAGTTCTTC,CASRPVGTRSGNEQFF
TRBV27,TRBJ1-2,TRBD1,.,TGTGCCAGCAGTCTCCTACCGGGACAGGGATATGGCTACACCTTC,CASSLLPGQGYGYTF
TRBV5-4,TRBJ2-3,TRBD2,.,TGTGCCAGCAGCTCAGAAGCGGGGGGGCGGGGCACAGATACGCAGTATTTT,CASSSEAGGRGTDTQYF
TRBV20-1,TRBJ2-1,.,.,TGCAGTGCTAGAGATAAAGGATCTCCATCCTACAATGAGCAGTTCTTC,CSARDKGSPSYNEQFF
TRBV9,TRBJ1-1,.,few,TGTGCCAGCGCCGCGGACGGGTATAACACTGAAGCTTTCTTT,CASAADGYNTEAFF